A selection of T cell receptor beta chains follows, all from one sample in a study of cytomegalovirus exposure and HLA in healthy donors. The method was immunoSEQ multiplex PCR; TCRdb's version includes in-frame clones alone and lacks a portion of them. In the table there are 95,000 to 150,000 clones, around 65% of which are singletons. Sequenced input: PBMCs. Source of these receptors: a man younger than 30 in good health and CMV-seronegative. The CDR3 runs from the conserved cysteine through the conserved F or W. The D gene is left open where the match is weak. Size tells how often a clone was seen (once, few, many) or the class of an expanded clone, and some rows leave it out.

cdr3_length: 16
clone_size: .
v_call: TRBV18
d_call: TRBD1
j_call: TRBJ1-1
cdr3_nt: TGTGCCAGCTCGCCCGGGACAGGGGCAGGATACACTGAAGCTTTCTTT
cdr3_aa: CASSPGTGAGYTEAFF

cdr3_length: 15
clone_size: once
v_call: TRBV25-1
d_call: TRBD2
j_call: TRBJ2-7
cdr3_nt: TGTGCCAGCAGCCAAACTGGGACTAGCGCCTACGAGCAGTACTTC
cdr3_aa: CASSQTGTSAYEQYF

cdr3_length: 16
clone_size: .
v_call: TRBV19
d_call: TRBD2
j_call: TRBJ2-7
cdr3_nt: TGTGCCAGTAGCCTTCGGACTAGCGGCCACCCCTACGAGCAGTACTTC
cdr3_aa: CASSLRTSGHPYEQYF

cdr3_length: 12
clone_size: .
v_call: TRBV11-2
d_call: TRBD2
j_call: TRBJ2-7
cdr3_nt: TGTGCCAGCAGCTCAGGACTAGCAAAGCAGTACTTC
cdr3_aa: CASSSGLAKQYF

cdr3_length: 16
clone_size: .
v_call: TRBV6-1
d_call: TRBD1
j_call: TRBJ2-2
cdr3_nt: TGTGCCAGCAGTGAAAGGGGGACAGGGTACACCGGGGAGCTGTTTTTT
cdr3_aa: CASSERGTGYTGELFF

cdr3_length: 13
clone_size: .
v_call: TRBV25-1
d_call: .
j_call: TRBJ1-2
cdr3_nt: TGTGCCAGCAGTGAAAGGGGTAACTATGGCTACACCTTC
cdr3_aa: CASSERGNYGYTF

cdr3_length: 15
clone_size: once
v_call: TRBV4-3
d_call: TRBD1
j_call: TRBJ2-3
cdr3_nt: TGCGCCAGCAGCCAACAGGGGGCAATAACAGATACGCAGTATTTT
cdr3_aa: CASSQQGAITDTQYF

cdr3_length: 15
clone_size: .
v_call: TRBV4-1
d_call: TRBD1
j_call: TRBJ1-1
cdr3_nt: TGCGCCAGCAGCCAAGAAAAGACAGGGCCAAATTTAGCTTTCTTT
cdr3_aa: CASSQEKTGPNLAFF

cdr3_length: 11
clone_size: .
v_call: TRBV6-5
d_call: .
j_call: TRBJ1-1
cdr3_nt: TGTGCCAGCGAACGGGGGGCGGAAGCTTTCTTT
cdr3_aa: CASERGAEAFF

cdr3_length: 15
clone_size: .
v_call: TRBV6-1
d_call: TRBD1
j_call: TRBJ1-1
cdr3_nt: TGTGCCAGCAGTGTATTTACAGGGGTTCTAGCTGAAGCTTTCTTT
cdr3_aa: CASSVFTGVLAEAFF

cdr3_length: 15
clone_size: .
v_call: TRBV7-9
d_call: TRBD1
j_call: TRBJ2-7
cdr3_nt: TGTGCCAGCAGCCAAAGTAACCGACAGGGGAACGAGCAGTACTTC
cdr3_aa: CASSQSNRQGNEQYF

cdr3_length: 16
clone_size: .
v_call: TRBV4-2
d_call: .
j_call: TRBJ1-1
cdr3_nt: TGTGCCAGCAGCCAAGATGTATCAGGGTGGGGTTCTGGAGCTTTCTTT
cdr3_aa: CASSQDVSGWGSGAFF

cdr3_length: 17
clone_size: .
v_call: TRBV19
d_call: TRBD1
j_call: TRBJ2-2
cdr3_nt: TGTGCCAGTACTTCAGGGCTGGGACAGGGTTACACCGGGGAGCTGTTTTTT
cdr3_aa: CASTSGLGQGYTGELFF

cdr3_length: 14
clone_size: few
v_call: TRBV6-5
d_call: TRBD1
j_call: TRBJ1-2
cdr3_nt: TGTGCCAGCAGTTACCGTACAGGGGTATCTGGCTACACCTTC
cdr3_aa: CASSYRTGVSGYTF

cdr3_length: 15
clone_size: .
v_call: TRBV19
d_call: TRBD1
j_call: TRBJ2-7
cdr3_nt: TGTGCCAGTAGTATAGATCGGGGGACAGGTCGCGAGCAGTACTTC
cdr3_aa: CASSIDRGTGREQYF

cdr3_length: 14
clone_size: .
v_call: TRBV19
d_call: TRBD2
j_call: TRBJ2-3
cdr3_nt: TGTGCCAGTGGGACTAGCGGGAGCACAGATACGCAGTATTTT
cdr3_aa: CASGTSGSTDTQYF

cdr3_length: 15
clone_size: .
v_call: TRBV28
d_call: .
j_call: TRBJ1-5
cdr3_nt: TGTGCCAGCAGTGTCCGGGACGGGAGGCACCAGCCCCAGCATTTT
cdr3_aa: CASSVRDGRHQPQHF

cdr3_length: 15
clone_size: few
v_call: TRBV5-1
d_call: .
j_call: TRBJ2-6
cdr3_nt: TGCGCCAGCAGCTCTCTAATCTCTGGGGCCAACGTCCTGACTTTC
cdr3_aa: CASSSLISGANVLTF

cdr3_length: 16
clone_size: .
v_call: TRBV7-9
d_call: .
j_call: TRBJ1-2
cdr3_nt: TGTGCCAGCAGCTCCTCCGACGGACAAGCTAACTATGGCTACACCTTC
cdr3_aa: CASSSSDGQANYGYTF

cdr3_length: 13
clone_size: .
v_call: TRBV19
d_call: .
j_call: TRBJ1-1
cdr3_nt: TGTGCCAGTAGTATCGGGTTGTGGACTGAAGCTTTCTTT
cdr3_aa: CASSIGLWTEAFF

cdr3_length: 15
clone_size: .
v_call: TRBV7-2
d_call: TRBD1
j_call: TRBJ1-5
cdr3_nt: TGTGCCAGCAGCTCACCCGGACAGGGGGCTTGGCCCCAGCATTTT
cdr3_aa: CASSSPGQGAWPQHF

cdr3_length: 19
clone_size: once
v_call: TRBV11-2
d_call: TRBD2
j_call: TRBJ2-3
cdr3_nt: TGTGCCAGCAGCAGGTGGCCGTTAAATCTAGCGGGAGGGACAGATACGCAGTATTTT
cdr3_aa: CASSRWPLNLAGGTDTQYF

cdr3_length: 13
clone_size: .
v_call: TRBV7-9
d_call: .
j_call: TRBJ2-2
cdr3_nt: TGTGCCAGCAGCTTAGGGAGCACCGGGGAGCTGTTTTTT
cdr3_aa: CASSLGSTGELFF

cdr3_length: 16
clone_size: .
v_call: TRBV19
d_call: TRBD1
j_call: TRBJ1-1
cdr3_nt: TGTGCCAGTAGTAGGCAGGGGGCAGAAATGAACACTGAAGCTTTCTTT
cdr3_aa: CASSRQGAEMNTEAFF